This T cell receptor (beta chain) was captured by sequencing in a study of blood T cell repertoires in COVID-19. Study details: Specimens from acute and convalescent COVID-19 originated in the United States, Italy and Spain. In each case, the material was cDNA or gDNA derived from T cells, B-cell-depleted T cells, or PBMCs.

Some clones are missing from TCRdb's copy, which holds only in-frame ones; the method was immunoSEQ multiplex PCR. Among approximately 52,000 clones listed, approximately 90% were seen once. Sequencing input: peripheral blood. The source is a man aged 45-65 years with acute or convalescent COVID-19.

As DNA, the CDR3 is TGTGCCAGCAGCCTCAGCCCTAGCGGGGGGGCCTACGAGCAGTACTTC. Amino acids: CASSLSPSGGAYEQYF. The gene calls are TRBV5-6 and TRBJ2-7; 12 positions match TRBD2. J was trimmed by 2 bases and V by 4 bases; bases with no gene match: 7. Germline assignment: CDR1 SGHDT and CDR2 YYEEEE. The CDR3 is 16 residues long.